The 9 T cell receptor beta chains reported below all come from one sample, sequenced in a study of human T cells and chemical hapten exposure. Via MiXCR, TCRdb re-called the RACE reads, giving one row per CDR3 protein. The sample holds about 360,000 distinct CDR3 sequences, around 5% seen once. Time point here: patch test 1, 2 weeks after DPC sensitization. Documented treatment: therapeutic diphenylcyclopropenone sensitization with weekly scalp DPC. The sample was whole blood, taken in connection with sensitization to the hapten diphenylcyclopropenone (DPC). These receptors originate from a woman between 45 and 60 years old with alopecia areata. Some clones in this sample may be carry-over from other donors' samples.

This clonotype has at least ten counts. CDR3 amino acids: CASSLAGTGYTF. CDR3 nucleotides: TGCGCCAGCAGCTTGGCGGGGACCGGCTACACCTTC. J is TRBJ1-2 and V is TRBV5-1, with D possibly being TRBD1 (5 bases). Germline loops: CDR1 SGHRS, CDR2 YFSETQ. V shed 0 bases and J shed 8 bases, with 8 bases lying between them. The CDR3 length is 12 residues.

This clonotype was seen a few times. This chain links TRBV2 with TRBJ1-1, with D unresolved. CDR1 is SNHLY and CDR2 is FYNNEI in the germline V gene. The CDR3 covers 13 residues. Trimming shortened V by 7 bases and J by 1 base, and 10 bases separated the two germline ends. The CDR3 protein is CASTIGPNTEAFF. CDR3 nucleotide sequence: TGTGCCAGCACTATCGGCCCGAACACTGAAGCTTTCTTT.

The chain is built from TRBV18 and TRBJ2-7; 8 bases are shared with TRBD1. Losses at the gene ends were 0 bases for V and 5 bases for J; bases not matched to a gene: 3. Germline lookup yields CDR1 KGHSH and CDR2 LQKENI. The CDR3 has 14 residues. Written as DNA, the CDR3 is TGTGCCAGCTCACCACCGGCGACAGGGGACGAGCAGTACTTC. The encoded protein is CASSPPATGDEQYF.

The J gene is TRBJ2-7, the V gene TRBV29-1; unclear D gene. Trimming stripped 1 base from V and 7 bases from J, with 17 bases between. Germline-derived CDR1 and CDR2 are SQVTM and ANQGSEA. This CDR3 has 14 residues. The CDR3 DNA reads TGCAGCGTTGAAGTTGCCGGGTCCAAGACTGAGCAGTACTTC. Its protein is CSVEVAGSKTEQYF.

This clonotype was recorded at least ten times. This sequence joins TRBV6-1 and TRBJ2-7, with D hard to call. The CDR3 is made up of 13 amino acids. Trimming shortened V by 2 bases and J by 0 bases, and 5 bases separated the two germline ends. Germline CDR1 reads MNHNS; CDR2 reads SASEGT. CDR3 region: CASSERSSYEQYF. The CDR3 DNA sequence: TGTGCCAGCAGTGAACGGAGCTCCTACGAGCAGTACTTC.

This clonotype has at least ten counts. The chain carries TRBV12-3 or TRBV12-4 and TRBJ2-2; D is ambiguous. V was clipped by 5 bases and J by 1 base, with 2 bases between them. The CDR3 runs 12 residues. CDR3 loop: CASSENTGELFF. For the CDR3, the DNA is TGTGCCAGCAGTGAGAACACCGGGGAGCTGTTTTTT.

The chain links TRBV20-1 to TRBJ2-1; unclear D gene. Deletions cut 6 bases from V and 10 bases from J, with 22 bases between. This CDR3 region has 14 residues. Germline loops: CDR1 DFQATT, CDR2 SNEGSKA (reference sequence). CDR3 in amino acids: CSAHNRANQREQFF. The CDR3 DNA is TGCAGTGCCCACAACCGGGCTAACCAACGGGAGCAGTTCTTC.

This clonotype was found a few times. This chain links TRBV3-1 with TRBJ1-2; 8 positions agree with TRBD1. V lost 7 bases to trimming and J lost 2 bases; unmatched junction nucleotides: 6. This CDR3 is 14 amino acids long. The germline V gene has CDR1 LGHDT and CDR2 YNNKEL (reference sequence). The CDR3 loop is CASTQGARNYGYTF. CDR3 bases: TGTGCCAGCACCCAGGGGGCGCGGAACTATGGCTACACCTTC.

This clonotype appeared a few times. The chain links TRBV5-1 to TRBJ2-7, with D possibly matching TRBD1 (5 bases). Germline CDR1 and CDR2: SGHRS and YFSETQ. The CDR3 has 13 residues. Trimming pared 0 bases from V and 5 bases from J, leaving 9 bases between. For the CDR3, the DNA is TGCGCCAGCAGCTTGGTGACAGTCGACGAGCAGTACTTC. This encodes CASSLVTVDEQYF. The whole variable domain, filled in from reference TRBV5-1 and TRBJ2-7, reads KAGVTQTPRYLIKTRGQQVTLSCSPISGHRSVSWYQQTPGQGLQFLFEYFSETQRNKGNFPGRFSGRQFSNSRSEMNVSTLELGDSALYLCASSLVTVDEQYFGPGTRLTVT.